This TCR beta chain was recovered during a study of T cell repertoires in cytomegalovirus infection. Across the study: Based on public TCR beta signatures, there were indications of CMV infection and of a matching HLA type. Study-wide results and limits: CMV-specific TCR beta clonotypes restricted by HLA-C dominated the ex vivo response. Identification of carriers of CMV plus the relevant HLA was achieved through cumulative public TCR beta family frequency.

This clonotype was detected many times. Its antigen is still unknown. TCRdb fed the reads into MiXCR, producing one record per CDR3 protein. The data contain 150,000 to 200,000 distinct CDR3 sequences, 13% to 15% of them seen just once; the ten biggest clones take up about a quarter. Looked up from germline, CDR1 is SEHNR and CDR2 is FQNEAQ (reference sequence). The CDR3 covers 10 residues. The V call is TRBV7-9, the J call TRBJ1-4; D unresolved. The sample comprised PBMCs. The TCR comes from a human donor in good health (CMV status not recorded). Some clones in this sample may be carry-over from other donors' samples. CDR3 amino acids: CASAGEKLFF. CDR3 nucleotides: TGTGCTTCAGCGGGGGAAAAACTGTTTTTT.